This record concerns one T cell receptor (beta chain) sequence. Its target antigen remains unknown. Nothing much larger sits one base from this clone, and base qualities are not available. The data were taken from a study of cytotoxic CD8 clonotypes in ibrutinib-treated CLL listed by TCRdb under 2021. Some background on the complete study: The cohort had about a dozen relapsed/refractory and around 14 treatment-naive patients; roughly 18 were IGHV unmutated. Responses were partial in some 24 patients and complete in 2; after median about 63 months follow-up, some 15 stayed in remission and 12 progressed. Samples at response were collected after a median of around twelve months of treatment, with a range of about 6 to 40 months. Samples averaged approximately 240,000 productive templates and approximately 100,000 productive rearrangements. Longitudinal samples were obtainable from about 30% of the roughly 90 participants in the trial. Cryopreserved peripheral blood mononuclear cells were collected before treatment, at response, and at either disease progression or sustained remission.

For TCR beta library preparation, about 2 micrograms of genomic DNA were isolated from cryopreserved PBMCs. Longitudinal blood samples from CLL patients receiving ibrutinib monotherapy were subjected to high-throughput TCR beta sequencing. Patients were enrolled in a phase 2 open-label single-center ibrutinib monotherapy trial. A MiSeq instrument was used for deep resolution sequencing, which targeted depths ranging from 1 in 1 million up to 1 in 200,000 T cells, with coverage averaging 10x for each clonotype. The immunoSEQ hsTCRB Kit was used to generate the TCR beta libraries. The authors processed their data as follows. Data were analyzed with ImmunoSEQ Data Assistant and ImmunoSEQ Analyzer, with V, D and J genes assigned per IMGT definitions. Clonality, with values ranging from 0 to 1, was calculated as one minus the normalized Shannon entropy of productive rearrangement frequencies. Only overrepresented clonotypes making up at least 0.05% of each patient's repertoire were included in the public clonotype analysis. About a dozen age-matched healthy donor repertoires from immuneACCESS served as clonality controls. TCRdb took this table from immuneACCESS and kept in-frame rearrangements with V and J called. Such tables lack part of the clones; where checked against another copy, unresolved V genes explain under half of the gap, and the rest is unexplained. Clonal size and the V and J genes are those of that table, whereas D and trimming came from the DNA. The table for this sample lists around 310,000 clones; 80% of them were counted only once. Together, the top ten hold 5.5% to 8% of the sample.

What the study reported, not specific to this receptor: Public clonotypes were rare and either contracted or stayed stable during treatment, and the rise in clonality at ibrutinib response reflected the expansion of private clonotypes. Sustained-remission and progressing patients did not have matched sampling times, and lymph node repertoires were not examined. Baseline clonality exceeded that of age-matched healthy donors and correlated strongly with circulating CD8+ T-cell counts. Clonality rose at ibrutinib response, remained stable during sustained remission, and dropped back toward baseline at progression.

Spanning cysteine to phenylalanine, the CDR3 consists of 11 amino acids. The CDR3 DNA has 33 bases and is translated from base 1. The germline V gene (reference sequence) gives CDR1 as GTSNPN and CDR2 as SVGIG. V loses 0 bases of germline sequence and J loses 8 bases, and the interval between the two ends is 5 bases. The rearrangement joined TRBV30 to TRBJ2-4; the D gene remains uncertain. This receptor was identified in a human donor with chronic lymphocytic leukemia. The source was PBMCs, collected before ibrutinib treatment. The sequenced DNA is TGTGCCTGGAGTGTAGGGTACATTCAGTACTTC. Its coded protein is CAWSVGYIQYF.